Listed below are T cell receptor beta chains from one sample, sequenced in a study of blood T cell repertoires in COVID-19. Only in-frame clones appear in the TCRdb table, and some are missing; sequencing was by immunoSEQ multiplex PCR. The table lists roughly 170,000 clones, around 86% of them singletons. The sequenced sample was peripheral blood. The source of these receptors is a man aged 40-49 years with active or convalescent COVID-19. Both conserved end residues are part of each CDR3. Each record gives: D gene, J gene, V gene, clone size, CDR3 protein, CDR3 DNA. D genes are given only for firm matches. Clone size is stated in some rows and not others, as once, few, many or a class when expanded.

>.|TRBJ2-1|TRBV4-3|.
CASSQDEGGEQFF
TGCGCCAGCAGCCAAGATGAAGGAGGGGAGCAGTTCTTC
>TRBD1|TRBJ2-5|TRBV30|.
CAWGTGGSETQYF
TGTGCCTGGGGGACAGGGGGCTCGGAGACCCAGTACTTC
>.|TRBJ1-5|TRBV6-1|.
CASSEVGNQPQHF
TGTGCCAGCAGTGAAGTAGGCAATCAGCCCCAGCATTTT
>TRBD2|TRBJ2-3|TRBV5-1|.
CASSLSGGRTDTQYF
TGCGCCAGCAGCTTGTCCGGGGGGAGAACAGATACGCAGTATTTT
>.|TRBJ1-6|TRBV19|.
CASKARGEGSPLHF
TGTGCCAGTAAAGCGCGGGGGGAAGGTTCACCCCTCCACTTT
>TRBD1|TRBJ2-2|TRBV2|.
CAGKGAGELFF
TGTGCCGGCAAGGGGGCAGGGGAGCTGTTTTTT
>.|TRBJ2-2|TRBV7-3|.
CASSLMRVDTGELFF
TGTGCCAGCAGCTTAATGCGGGTGGACACCGGGGAGCTGTTTTTT
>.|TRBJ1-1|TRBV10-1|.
CASTGDSNTEAFF
TGCGCCAGCACGGGGGATTCGAACACTGAAGCTTTCTTT
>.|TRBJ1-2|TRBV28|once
CASGEIYGYTF
TGTGCCAGCGGTGAGATCTATGGCTACACCTTC
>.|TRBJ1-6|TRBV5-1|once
CASSLLQGISGSPLHF
TGCGCCAGCAGCTTGTTGCAGGGAATATCGGGTTCACCCCTCCACTTT
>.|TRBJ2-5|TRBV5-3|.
CARSFQECRQETQYF
TGTGCCAGAAGCTTTCAGGAATGCCGTCAAGAGACCCAGTACTTC
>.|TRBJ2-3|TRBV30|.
CACRYTDTQYF
TGTGCCTGCCGTTACACAGATACGCAGTATTTT
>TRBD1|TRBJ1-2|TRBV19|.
CASSLDRGDYGYTF
TGTGCCAGTAGTCTTGACAGGGGGGACTATGGCTACACCTTC
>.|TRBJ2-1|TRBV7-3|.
CASSPGWVNEQFF
TGTGCCAGCAGCCCCGGGTGGGTCAATGAGCAGTTCTTC
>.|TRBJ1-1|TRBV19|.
CASSIDPASTEAFF
TGTGCCAGTAGTATAGACCCCGCGAGTACTGAAGCTTTCTTT
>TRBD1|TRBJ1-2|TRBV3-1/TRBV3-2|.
CASSQGVGGVFGYTF
TGTGCCAGCAGCCAAGGGGTAGGGGGCGTGTTTGGCTACACCTTC
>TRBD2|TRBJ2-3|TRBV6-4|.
CASSELAGGSNTQYF
TGTGCCAGCAGTGAACTAGCGGGGGGCTCTAATACGCAGTATTTT
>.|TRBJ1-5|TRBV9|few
CASSVGSLSGQPQHF
TGTGCCAGCAGCGTAGGATCTTTGAGCGGTCAGCCCCAGCATTTT
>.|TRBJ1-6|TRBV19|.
CASSREGASDSPLHF
TGTGCCAGTAGTAGGGAAGGGGCCTCGGATTCACCCCTCCACTTT
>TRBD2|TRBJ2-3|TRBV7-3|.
CASSLKWTSVATSTDTQYF
TGTGCCAGCAGCTTAAAGTGGACTAGCGTCGCAACTAGCACAGATACGCAGTATTTT
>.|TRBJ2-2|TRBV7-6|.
CASSSGGGNTGELFF
TGTGCCAGCAGCTCCGGAGGGGGCAACACCGGGGAGCTGTTTTTT
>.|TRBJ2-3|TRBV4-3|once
CASSQDGGGLTDTQYF
TGCGCCAGCAGCCAAGATGGCGGGGGCCTCACAGATACGCAGTATTTT
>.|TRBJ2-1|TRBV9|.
CASSVDAGSYNEQFF
TGTGCCAGCAGCGTAGATGCAGGGTCCTACAATGAGCAGTTCTTC
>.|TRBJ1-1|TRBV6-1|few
CASSERGRQSAFF
TGTGCCAGCAGTGAAAGGGGAAGGCAGTCGGCTTTCTTT
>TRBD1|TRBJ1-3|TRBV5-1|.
CASSLGTTGGVSGNTIYF
TGCGCCAGCAGCTTGGGAACGACAGGGGGGGTTTCTGGAAACACCATATATTTT
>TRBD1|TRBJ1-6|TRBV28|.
CASRGQGNSPLHF
TGTGCCAGCAGGGGACAGGGTAATTCACCCCTCCACTTT
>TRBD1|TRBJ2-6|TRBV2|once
CAGGTGGSGANVLTF
TGTGCCGGTGGGACAGGGGGGTCTGGGGCCAACGTCCTGACTTTC
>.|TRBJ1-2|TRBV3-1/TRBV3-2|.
CASSQEGSNGYTF
TGTGCCAGCAGCCAAGAGGGCAGCAATGGCTACACCTTC
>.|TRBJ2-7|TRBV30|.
CAWKRGGDEQYF
TGTGCCTGGAAAAGGGGTGGCGACGAGCAGTACTTC
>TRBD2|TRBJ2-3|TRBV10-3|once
CAISESVSGGGTQYF
TGTGCCATCAGTGAGTCGGTTTCGGGCGGGGGGACGCAGTATTTT
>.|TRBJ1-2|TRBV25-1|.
CASSSQGDYGYTF
TGTGCCAGCAGTTCACAGGGTGACTATGGCTACACCTTC
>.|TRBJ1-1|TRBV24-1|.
CATSDWTAPLAEAFF
TGTGCCACCAGTGATTGGACAGCCCCTCTCGCTGAAGCTTTCTTT
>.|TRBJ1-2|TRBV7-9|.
CASSPEPGGPVTF
TGTGCCAGCAGCCCAGAACCGGGTGGCCCCGTCACCTTC
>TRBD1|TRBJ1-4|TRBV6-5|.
CASGTANEKLFF
TGTGCCAGCGGGACAGCAAATGAAAAACTGTTTTTT
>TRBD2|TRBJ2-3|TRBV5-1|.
CASSLGSGGTDTQYF
TGCGCCAGCAGCTTGGGCAGCGGGGGCACAGATACGCAGTATTTT
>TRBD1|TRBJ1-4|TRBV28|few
CASALGGQGMEKLFF
TGTGCCAGCGCCTTAGGGGGACAGGGAATGGAAAAACTGTTTTTT
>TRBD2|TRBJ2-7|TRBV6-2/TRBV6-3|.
CASSYAILGGEQYF
TGTGCCAGCAGTTACGCGATACTGGGAGGGGAGCAGTACTTC
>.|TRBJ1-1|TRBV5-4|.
CASSPGREAQVTEAFF
TGTGCCAGCAGCCCCGGGAGGGAGGCACAGGTCACTGAAGCTTTCTTT
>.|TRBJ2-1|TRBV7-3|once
CASSSSADNEQFF
TGTGCCAGCAGCTCTAGCGCTGACAATGAGCAGTTCTTC
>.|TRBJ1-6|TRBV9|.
CASSVTGDSYNSPLHF
TGTGCCAGCAGCGTAACAGGTGACTCCTATAATTCACCCCTCCACTTT
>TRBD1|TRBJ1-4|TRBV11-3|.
CASSTTGTGQKLFF
TGTGCCAGCAGTACCACCGGGACAGGACAAAAACTGTTTTTT
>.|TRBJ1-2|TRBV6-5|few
CASSYSTRPGRGGYTF
TGTGCCAGCAGTTACTCGACACGTCCGGGGAGGGGTGGCTACACCTTC
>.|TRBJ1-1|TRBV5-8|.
CANTRQAFF
TGTGCCAACACACGTCAAGCTTTCTTT
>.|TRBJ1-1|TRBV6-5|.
CASSYSEGNTEAFF
TGTGCCAGCAGTTACTCGGAGGGAAACACTGAAGCTTTCTTT
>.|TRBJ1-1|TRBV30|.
CAWSLGRNTEAFF
TGTGCCTGGAGTCTTGGCAGGAACACTGAAGCTTTCTTT